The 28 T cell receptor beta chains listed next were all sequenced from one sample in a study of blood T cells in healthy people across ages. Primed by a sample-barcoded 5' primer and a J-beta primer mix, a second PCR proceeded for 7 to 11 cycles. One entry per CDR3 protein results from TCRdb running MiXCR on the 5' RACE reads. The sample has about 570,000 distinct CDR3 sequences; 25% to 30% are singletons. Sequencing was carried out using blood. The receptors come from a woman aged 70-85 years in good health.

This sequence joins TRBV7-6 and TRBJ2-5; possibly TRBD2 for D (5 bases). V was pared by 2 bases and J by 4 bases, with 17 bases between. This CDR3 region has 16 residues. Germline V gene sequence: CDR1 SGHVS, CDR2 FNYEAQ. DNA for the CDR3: TGTGCCAGCAGCTTAAACCGGGGAGCTCTTATAGAGACCCAGTACTTC. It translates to CASSLNRGALIETQYF.

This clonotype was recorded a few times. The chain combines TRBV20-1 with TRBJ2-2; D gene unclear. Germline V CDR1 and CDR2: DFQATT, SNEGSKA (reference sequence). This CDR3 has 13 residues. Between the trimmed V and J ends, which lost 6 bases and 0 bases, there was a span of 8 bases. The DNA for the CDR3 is TGCAGTGCAGTTCAAACGAACACCGGGGAGCTGTTTTTT. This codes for CSAVQTNTGELFF.

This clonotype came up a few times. The CDR3 spells CATSDSTMDQNIQYF. The CDR3 DNA reads TGTGCCACCAGTGACTCTACCATGGACCAAAACATTCAGTACTTC. The V gene is TRBV24-1, the J gene TRBJ2-4, with D hard to call. Germline CDR1 reads KGHDR; CDR2 reads SFDVKD. CDR3 length equals 15 residues. The V gene lost 4 bases and the J gene lost 5 bases, with 14 bases spanning the gap.

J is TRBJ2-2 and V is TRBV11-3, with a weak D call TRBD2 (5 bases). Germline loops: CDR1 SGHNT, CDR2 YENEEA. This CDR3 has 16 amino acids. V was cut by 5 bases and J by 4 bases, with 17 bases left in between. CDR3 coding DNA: TGTGCCAGCAGCCCAGTGGGGAGCGGTCGCACCGGGGAGCTGTTTTTT. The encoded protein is CASSPVGSGRTGELFF.

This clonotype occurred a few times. The CDR3, as DNA: TGTGCCAGCAGTCCCCGACAGGTTCTCACTGAAGCTTTCTTT. Protein product: CASSPRQVLTEAFF. The V gene is TRBV12-3 or TRBV12-4, the J gene TRBJ1-1; tentatively, D is TRBD1 (6 bases). V was clipped by 5 bases and J by 4 bases, with 14 bases between them. The CDR3 sequence is 14 residues long.

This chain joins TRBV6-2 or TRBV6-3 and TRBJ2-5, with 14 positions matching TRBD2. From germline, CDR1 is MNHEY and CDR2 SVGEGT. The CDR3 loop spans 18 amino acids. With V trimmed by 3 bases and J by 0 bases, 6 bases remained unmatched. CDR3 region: CASSYTGTSGGYQETQYF. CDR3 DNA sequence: TGTGCCAGCAGTTATACCGGGACTAGCGGGGGTTACCAAGAGACCCAGTACTTC.

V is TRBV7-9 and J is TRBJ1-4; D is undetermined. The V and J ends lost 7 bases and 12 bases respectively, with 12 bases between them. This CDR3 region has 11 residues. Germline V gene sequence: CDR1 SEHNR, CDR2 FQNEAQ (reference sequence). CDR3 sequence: CASTKGVELFF. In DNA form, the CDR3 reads TGTGCCAGCACAAAGGGAGTAGAACTGTTTTTT.

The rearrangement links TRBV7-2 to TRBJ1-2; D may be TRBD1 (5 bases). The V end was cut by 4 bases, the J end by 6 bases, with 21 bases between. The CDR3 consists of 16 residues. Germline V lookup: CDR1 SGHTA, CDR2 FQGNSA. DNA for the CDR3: TGTGCCAGCAGCTCCCAGGGCCAGGGCCTCGGCGATGGCTACACCTTC. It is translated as CASSSQGQGLGDGYTF.

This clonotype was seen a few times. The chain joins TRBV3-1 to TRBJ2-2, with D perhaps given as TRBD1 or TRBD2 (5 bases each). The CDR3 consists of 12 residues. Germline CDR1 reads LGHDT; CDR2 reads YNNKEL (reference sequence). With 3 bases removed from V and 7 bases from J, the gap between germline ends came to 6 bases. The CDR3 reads CASSQGVGELFF. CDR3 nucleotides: TGTGCCAGCAGCCAGGGGGTCGGGGAGCTGTTTTTT. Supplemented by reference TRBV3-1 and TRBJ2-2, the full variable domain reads DTAVSQTPKYLVTQMGNDKSIKCEQNLGHDTMYWYKQDSKKFLKIMFSYNNKELIINETVPNRFSPKSPDKAHLNLHINSLELGDSAVYFCASSQGVGELFFGEGSRLTVL.

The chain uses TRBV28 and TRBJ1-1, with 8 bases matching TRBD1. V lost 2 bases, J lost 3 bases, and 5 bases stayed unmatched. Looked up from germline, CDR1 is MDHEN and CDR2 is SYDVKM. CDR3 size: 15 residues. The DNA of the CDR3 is TGTGCCAGCAGTTTACAAGACAGGGGAGACACTGAAGCTTTCTTT. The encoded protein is CASSLQDRGDTEAFF.

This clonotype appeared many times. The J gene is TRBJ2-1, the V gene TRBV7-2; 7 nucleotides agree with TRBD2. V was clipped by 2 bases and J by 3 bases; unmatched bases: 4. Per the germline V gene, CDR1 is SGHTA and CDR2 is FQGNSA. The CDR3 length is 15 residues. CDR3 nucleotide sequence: TGTGCCAGCAGCTTAACAAGCGGGGTCTACAATGAGCAGTTCTTC. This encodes CASSLTSGVYNEQFF.

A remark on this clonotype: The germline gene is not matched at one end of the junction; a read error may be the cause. CDR3 loop: CASSSTDRVNF. The CDR3 DNA is TGTGCCAGCAGCTCTACCGACAGGGTGAACTTC. The chain combines TRBV11-2 with TRBJ2-7; 7 bases are a match to TRBD1. The CDR3 covers 11 residues. The germline V gene encodes CDR1 SGHAT and CDR2 FQNNGV.

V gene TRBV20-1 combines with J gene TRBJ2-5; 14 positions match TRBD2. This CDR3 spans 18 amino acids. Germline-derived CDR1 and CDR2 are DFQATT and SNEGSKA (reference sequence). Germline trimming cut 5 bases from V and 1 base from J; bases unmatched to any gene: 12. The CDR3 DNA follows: TGCAGTGCTTCGACTAGCGGGGGGGGAAGACCAGTCCAAGAGACCCAGTACTTC. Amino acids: CSASTSGGGRPVQETQYF.

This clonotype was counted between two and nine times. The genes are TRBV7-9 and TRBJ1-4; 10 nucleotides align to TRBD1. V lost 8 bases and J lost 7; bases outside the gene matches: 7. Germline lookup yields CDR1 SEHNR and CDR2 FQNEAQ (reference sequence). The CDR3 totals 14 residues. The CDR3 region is CASGRQGASEKLFF. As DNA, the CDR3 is TGTGCCAGCGGACGACAGGGGGCGAGTGAAAAACTGTTTTTT.

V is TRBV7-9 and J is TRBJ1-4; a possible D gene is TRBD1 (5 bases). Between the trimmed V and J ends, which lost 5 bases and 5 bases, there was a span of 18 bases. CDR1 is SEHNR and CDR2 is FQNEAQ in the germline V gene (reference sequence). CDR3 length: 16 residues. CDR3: CASSRGGDGRNEKLFF. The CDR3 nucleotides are TGTGCCAGCAGCCGCGGGGGGGACGGCAGAAATGAAAAACTGTTTTTT.

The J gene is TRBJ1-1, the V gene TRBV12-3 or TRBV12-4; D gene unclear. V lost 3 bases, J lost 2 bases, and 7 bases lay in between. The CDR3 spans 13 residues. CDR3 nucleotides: TGTGCCAGCAGTTTCGCAGACAACACTGAAGCTTTCTTT. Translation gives CASSFADNTEAFF.

The CDR3 sequence is CATSDLIGVAGSDTQYF. The CDR3 DNA follows: TGTGCCACCAGTGATTTGATCGGGGTTGCAGGCTCAGATACGCAGTATTTT. The rearrangement uses TRBV24-1 and TRBJ2-3, with D maybe TRBD2 (5 bases). This CDR3 spans 17 amino acids. CDR1 is KGHDR and CDR2 is SFDVKD in the germline V gene. Trimming stripped 0 bases from V and 4 bases from J, with 16 bases between.

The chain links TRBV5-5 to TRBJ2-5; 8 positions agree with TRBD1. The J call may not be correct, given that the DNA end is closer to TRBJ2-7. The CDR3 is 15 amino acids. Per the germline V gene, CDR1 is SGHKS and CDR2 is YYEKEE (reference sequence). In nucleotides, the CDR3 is TGTGCCAGCAGCTCGACTGCTGGACAGGGCTACGAGCAGTACTTC. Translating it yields CASSSTAGQGYEQYF.

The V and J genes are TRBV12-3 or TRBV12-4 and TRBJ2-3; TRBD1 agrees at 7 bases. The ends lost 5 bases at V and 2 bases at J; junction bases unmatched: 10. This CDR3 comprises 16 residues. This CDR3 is CASSPGGTGTTDTQYF. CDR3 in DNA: TGTGCCAGCAGTCCAGGGGGAACGGGTACCACAGATACGCAGTATTTT.

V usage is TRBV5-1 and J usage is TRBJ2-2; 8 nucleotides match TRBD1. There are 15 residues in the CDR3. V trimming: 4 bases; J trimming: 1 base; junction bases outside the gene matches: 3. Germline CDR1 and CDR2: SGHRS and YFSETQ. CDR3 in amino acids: CASSGGTGNTGELFF. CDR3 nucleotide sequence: TGCGCCAGCAGCGGCGGGACAGGGAACACCGGGGAGCTGTTTTTT. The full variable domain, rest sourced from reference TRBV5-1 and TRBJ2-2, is KAGVTQTPRYLIKTRGQQVTLSCSPISGHRSVSWYQQTPGQGLQFLFEYFSETQRNKGNFPGRFSGRQFSNSRSEMNVSTLELGDSALYLCASSGGTGNTGELFFGEGSRLTVL.

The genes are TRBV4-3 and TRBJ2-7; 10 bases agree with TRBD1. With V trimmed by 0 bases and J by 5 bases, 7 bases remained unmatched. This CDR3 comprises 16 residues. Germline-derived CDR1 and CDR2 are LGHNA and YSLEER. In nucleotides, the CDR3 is TGCGCCAGCAGCCAAGAAATGGGACAGGGGCAAAACGAGCAGTACTTC. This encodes CASSQEMGQGQNEQYF.

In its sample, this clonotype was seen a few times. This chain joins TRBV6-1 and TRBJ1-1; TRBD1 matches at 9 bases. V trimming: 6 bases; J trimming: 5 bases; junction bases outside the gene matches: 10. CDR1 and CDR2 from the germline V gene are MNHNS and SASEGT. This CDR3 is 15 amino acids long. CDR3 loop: CASRRDRASWTEAFF. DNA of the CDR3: TGTGCCAGCAGACGGGACAGGGCTTCGTGGACTGAAGCTTTCTTT.

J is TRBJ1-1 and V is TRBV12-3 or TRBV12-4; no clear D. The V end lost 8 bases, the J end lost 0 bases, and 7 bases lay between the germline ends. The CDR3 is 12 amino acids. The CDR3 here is CASLGLNTEAFF. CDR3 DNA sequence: TGTGCCAGCCTGGGGTTGAACACTGAAGCTTTCTTT.

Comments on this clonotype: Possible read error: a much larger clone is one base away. DNA for the CDR3: TGTGCCAGCAGCTTCTACAACTCCTACGAGCAGTACTTC. Amino acids: CASSFYNSYEQYF. The chain links TRBV7-2 to TRBJ2-7; D remains unclear. V lost 3 bases and J 0 bases, leaving 6 bases between the germline ends. Germline V gene data show CDR1 as SGHTA and CDR2 as FQGNSA. This CDR3 comprises 13 residues.

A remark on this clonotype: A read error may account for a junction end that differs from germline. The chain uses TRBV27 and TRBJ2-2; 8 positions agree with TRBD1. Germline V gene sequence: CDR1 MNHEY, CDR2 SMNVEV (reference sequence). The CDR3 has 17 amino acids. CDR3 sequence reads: CASSLEWGQANTGELLF. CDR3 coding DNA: TGTGCCAGCAGTTTAGAATGGGGACAGGCGAACACCGGGGAGCTGCTTTTT.

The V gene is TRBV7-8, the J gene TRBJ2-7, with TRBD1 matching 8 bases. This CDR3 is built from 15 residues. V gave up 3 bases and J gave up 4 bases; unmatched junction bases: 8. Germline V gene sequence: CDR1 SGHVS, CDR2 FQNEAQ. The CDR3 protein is CASSFQDRDRYEQYF. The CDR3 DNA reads TGTGCCAGCAGCTTCCAGGACAGGGATAGGTACGAGCAGTACTTC.

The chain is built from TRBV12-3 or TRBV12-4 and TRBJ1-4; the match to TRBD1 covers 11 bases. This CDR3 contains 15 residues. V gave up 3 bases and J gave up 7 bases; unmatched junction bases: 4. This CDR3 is CASSFGTGGREKLFF. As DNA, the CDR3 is TGTGCCAGCAGTTTCGGGACAGGGGGTCGTGAAAAACTGTTTTTT.

The CDR3 coding sequence is TGCGCCAGCAGCCAAGGTTGGGACAGTGATACGCAGTATTTT. Translation gives CASSQGWDSDTQYF. The V and J genes are TRBV4-3 and TRBJ2-3; 7 bases agree with TRBD1. This CDR3 region has 14 residues. Germline loops: CDR1 LGHNA, CDR2 YSLEER. The V segment lost 1 base and the J segment 6 bases; nucleotides outside the gene matches: 4.